This T cell receptor beta chain was sequenced for a study of blood T cells in healthy people across ages. Broader study findings: Diversity estimates drawn from one million T cells were deemed underestimates. Among T cells, TCR beta diversity per million cells dropped roughly linearly as age rose. The donors' CMV status was not determined, possibly confounding changes in expanded clonotypes.

A word on this clonotype: Antigen unknown.

Isolating PBMCs gave at least 6 million of these cells per sample. The use of a sample-barcoded 5' primer and a J-beta primer mix characterized a second PCR of roughly 6 to 11 cycles. MiXCR, applied by TCRdb to the 5' RACE reads, yields one record per CDR3 protein. The sample consists of hundreds of thousands of distinct CDR3 sequences, roughly 30% of them appearing once. This clonotype originated in a woman at least 80 years old in good health. The material sequenced was blood.

CDR3 sequence reads: CASSFLGTGSAYGYTF. In DNA form, the CDR3 reads TGTGCCAGCAGTTTTTTGGGGACAGGATCCGCTTATGGCTACACCTTC. The chain has TRBV12-3 or TRBV12-4 and TRBJ1-2; 8 bases agree with TRBD1. The CDR3 loop spans 16 amino acids. V lost 3 bases to trimming and J lost 5 bases; unmatched junction nucleotides: 11.